The T cell receptor (beta chain) under discussion was sequenced for a study of T cell changes during pregnancy in multiple sclerosis. Assay used: immunoSEQ multiplex PCR; TCRdb lists only in-frame clones, some missing. Among about 130,000 clones listed, 90% to 98% were seen once. Germline assignment: CDR1 SGHTA and CDR2 FQGNSA. Trimming took 2 bases from V and 8 from J; bases not matched to a gene: 5. The CDR3 runs to 14 residues. This TCR was sampled from a female donor with multiple sclerosis, enrolled in a pregnancy study. Sequencing used peripheral blood, obtained after pregnancy. The chain recombines TRBV7-2 with TRBJ1-4; 7 positions agree with TRBD1. CDR3 amino acids: CASSLRQGREKLFF. The CDR3 DNA reads TGTGCCAGCAGCTTAAGACAGGGACGGGAAAAACTGTTTTTT.